The 10 T cell receptor beta chains presented below share a single source sample, sequenced in a study of T cells in Graves' hyperthyroidism and ophthalmopathy. RNA transcripts yielded amplified TCR beta CDR3 regions. Using the HTBI primer set, a first-round RT-PCR was run on the TCR CDR3. TCRdb redid the calling of the multiplex PCR reads with MiXCR, one entry per CDR3 protein. The sample shows approximately 600,000 distinct CDR3 sequences, 14% of them seen only once. The material sequenced was blood. These receptors all come from a young woman with Graves' ophthalmopathy.

Concerning this clonotype: A read error may be the cause here, since a much bigger clone is one base away. The V and J genes are TRBV27 and TRBJ1-5; no definite D call. Trimming pared 5 bases from V and 2 bases from J, leaving 13 bases between. Germline V CDR1 and CDR2: MNHEY, SMNVEV (reference sequence). This CDR3 spans 15 amino acids. CDR3 region: CASSHGRLGNQPQHF. In nucleotides, the CDR3 is TGTGCCAGCAGTCACGGACGGCTTGGCAATCAGCCCCAGCATTTT.

This clonotype has a count of ten or more. The chain has TRBV4-1 and TRBJ2-7, with 8 positions matching TRBD1. Germline CDR1 reads MGHRA; CDR2 reads YSYEKL. V shed 3 bases and J 0 bases; nucleotides not matched to a gene: 10. This CDR3 comprises 17 residues. CDR3 in amino acids: CASSHLPRQGSSYEQYF. The CDR3 nucleotides read TGCGCCAGCAGCCACCTGCCTCGACAGGGGAGCTCCTACGAGCAGTACTTC.

V gene TRBV5-1 combines with J gene TRBJ2-5, with 12 positions matching TRBD1. This CDR3 contains 16 residues. From germline, CDR1 is SGHRS and CDR2 YFSETQ. J was trimmed by 4 bases and V by 2 bases; bases with no gene match: 6. The CDR3 DNA is TGCGCCAGCAGCTTCTCCGGGACAGGGGGCGGAGAGACCCAGTACTTC. Translation: CASSFSGTGGGETQYF.

The chain combines TRBV6-1 with TRBJ2-4; the match to TRBD2 covers 10 bases. J gave up 6 bases and V 7 bases, and 3 bases lay outside the gene matches. The germline CDR1 and CDR2 sequences are MNHNS and SASEGT. The CDR3 contains 13 residues. The chain's CDR3 is CASTASGRNIQYF. CDR3 bases: TGTGCCAGCACCGCTAGCGGGAGAAACATTCAGTACTTC.

This clonotype was counted a few times. This chain links TRBV30 with TRBJ2-5; 11 nucleotides align to TRBD1. This CDR3 has 15 amino acids. Unmatched junction bases numbered 6, after V lost 2 bases and J lost 4 bases. Germline values: CDR1 GTSNPN, CDR2 SVGIG (reference sequence). CDR3 bases: TGTGCCTGGAGTAACGGACAGGGGGCTGGAGAGACCCAGTACTTC. Its translation: CAWSNGQGAGETQYF.

This clonotype was observed at least ten times. The CDR3 is CASSRPSGQRDEQFF. As DNA, the CDR3 is TGTGCCAGCTCCCGCCCTAGCGGGCAGAGGGATGAGCAGTTCTTC. The chain uses TRBV18 and TRBJ2-1, with TRBD2 matching over 8 bases. Unmatched junction bases numbered 12, after V lost 6 bases and J lost 8 bases. In germline, CDR1 is KGHSH, CDR2 LQKENI. The CDR3 length is 15 residues.

This clonotype occurred many times. The chain has TRBV12-3 or TRBV12-4 and TRBJ1-3, with D perhaps matching TRBD1 (5 bases). CDR3 length: 15 residues. The V end was cut by 6 bases, the J end by 4 bases, with 16 bases between. DNA of the CDR3: TGTGCCAGCAGCGACCGGGACCCTCGGGGAAACACCATATATTTT. It translates to CASSDRDPRGNTIYF.

This clonotype was picked up many times. The J gene is TRBJ1-2, the V gene TRBV24-1, with 7 positions matching TRBD1. The trim removed 3 bases at V and 5 bases at J, leaving 14 bases unmatched. This CDR3 comprises 17 residues. CDR1 and CDR2 (germline): KGHDR, SFDVKD. This chain's CDR3 is CATSDGPGQRGMYGYTF. The CDR3 DNA sequence: TGTGCCACCAGTGATGGACCGGGACAGAGGGGGATGTATGGCTACACCTTC.

This clonotype was recorded many times. The rearrangement uses TRBV28 and TRBJ1-2; 9 nucleotides agree with TRBD1. CDR1 is MDHEN and CDR2 is SYDVKM in the germline V gene. The V and J ends lost 8 bases and 4 bases, in that order; junction bases with no gene match: 8. This CDR3 is built from 14 residues. The CDR3 loop reads CASLGTGRRYGYTF. The CDR3 bases are TGTGCCAGCCTAGGGACAGGGAGACGCTATGGCTACACCTTC.

The V gene is TRBV27, the J gene TRBJ1-1, with 8 positions matching TRBD1. V lost 4 bases to trimming and J lost 3 bases; unmatched junction nucleotides: 7. CDR3 length: 15 amino acids. Germline V gene data show CDR1 as MNHEY and CDR2 as SMNVEV (reference sequence). For the CDR3, the DNA is TGTGCCAGCAGTTCCCGTACAGGGGGGTACACTGAAGCTTTCTTT. As protein: CASSSRTGGYTEAFF.